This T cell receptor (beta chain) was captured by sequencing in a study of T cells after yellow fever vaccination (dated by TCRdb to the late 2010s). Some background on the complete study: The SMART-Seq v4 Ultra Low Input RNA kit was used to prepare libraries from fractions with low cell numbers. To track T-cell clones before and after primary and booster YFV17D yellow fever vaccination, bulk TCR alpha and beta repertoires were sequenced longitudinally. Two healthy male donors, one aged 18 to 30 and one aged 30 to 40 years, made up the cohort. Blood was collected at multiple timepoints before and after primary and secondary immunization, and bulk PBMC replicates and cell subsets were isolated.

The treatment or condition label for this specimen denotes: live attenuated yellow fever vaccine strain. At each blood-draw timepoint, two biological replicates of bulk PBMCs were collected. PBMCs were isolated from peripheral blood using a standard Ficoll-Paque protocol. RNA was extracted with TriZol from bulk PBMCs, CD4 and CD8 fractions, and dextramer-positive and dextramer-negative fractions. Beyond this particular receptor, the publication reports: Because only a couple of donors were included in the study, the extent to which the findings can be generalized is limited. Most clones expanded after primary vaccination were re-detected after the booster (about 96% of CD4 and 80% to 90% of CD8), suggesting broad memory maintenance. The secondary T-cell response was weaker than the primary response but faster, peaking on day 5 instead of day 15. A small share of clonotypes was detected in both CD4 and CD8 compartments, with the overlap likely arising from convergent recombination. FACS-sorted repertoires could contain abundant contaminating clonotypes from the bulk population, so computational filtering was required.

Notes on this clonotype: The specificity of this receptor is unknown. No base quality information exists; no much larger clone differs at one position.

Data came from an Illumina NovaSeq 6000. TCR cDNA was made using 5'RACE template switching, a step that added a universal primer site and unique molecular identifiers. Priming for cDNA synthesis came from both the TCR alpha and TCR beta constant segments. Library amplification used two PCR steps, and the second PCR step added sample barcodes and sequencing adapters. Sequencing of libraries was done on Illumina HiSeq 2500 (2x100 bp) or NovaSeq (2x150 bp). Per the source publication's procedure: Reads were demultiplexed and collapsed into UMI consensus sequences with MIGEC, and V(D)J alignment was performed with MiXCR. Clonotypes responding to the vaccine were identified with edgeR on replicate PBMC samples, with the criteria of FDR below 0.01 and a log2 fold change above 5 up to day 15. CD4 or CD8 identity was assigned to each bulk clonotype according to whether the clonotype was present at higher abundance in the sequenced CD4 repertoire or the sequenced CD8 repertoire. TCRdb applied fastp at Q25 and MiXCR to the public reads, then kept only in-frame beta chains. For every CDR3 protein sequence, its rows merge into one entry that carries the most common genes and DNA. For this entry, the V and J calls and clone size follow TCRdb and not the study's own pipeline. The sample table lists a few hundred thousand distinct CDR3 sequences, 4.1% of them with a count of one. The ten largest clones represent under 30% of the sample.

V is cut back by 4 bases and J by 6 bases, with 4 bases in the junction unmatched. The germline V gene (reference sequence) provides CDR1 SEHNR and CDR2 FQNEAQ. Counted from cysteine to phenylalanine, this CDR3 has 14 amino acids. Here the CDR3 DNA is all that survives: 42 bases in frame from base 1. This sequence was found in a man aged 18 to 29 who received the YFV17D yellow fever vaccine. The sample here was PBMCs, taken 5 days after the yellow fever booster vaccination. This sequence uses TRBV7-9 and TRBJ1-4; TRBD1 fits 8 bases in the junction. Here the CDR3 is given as CASSSGQVDEKLFF. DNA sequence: TGTGCCAGCAGCTCGGGACAGGTCGATGAAAAACTGTTTTTT.